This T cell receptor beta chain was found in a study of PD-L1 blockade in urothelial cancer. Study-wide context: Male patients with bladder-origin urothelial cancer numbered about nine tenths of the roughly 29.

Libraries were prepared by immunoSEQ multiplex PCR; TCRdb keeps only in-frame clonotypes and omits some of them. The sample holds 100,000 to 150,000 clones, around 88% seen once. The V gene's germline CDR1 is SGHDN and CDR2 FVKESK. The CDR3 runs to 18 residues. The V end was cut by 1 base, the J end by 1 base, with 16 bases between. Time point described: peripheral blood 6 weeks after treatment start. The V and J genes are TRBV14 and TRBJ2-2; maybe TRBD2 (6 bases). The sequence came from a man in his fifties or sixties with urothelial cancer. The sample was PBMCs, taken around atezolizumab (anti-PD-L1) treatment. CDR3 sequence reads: CASSQGRDSIVNTGELFF. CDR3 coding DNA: TGTGCCAGCAGCCAAGGGCGGGACTCAATAGTGAACACCGGGGAGCTGTTTTTT.